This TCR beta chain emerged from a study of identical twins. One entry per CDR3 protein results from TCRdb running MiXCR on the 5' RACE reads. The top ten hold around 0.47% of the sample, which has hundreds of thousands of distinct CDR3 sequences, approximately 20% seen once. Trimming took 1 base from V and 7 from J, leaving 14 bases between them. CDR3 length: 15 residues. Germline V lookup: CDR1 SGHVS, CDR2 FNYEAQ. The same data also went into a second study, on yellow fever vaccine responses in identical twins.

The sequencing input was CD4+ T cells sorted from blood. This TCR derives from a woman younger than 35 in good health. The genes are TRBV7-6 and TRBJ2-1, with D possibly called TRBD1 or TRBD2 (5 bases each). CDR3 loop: CASSLVSGAQNEQFF. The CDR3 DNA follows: TGTGCCAGCAGCTTAGTCTCCGGGGCCCAGAATGAGCAGTTCTTC.